The rows below give T cell receptor beta chains drawn from one sample of a study of T-cell reconstitution after alpha-beta-depleted transplantation in children. A single record per CDR3 protein comes from TCRdb applying MiXCR to the PCR reads. The sample lists 500,000 or so distinct CDR3 sequences, 30% to 35% seen once, with about 2.3% in the top ten. Material: PBMCs from the stem cell graft donor, obtained from the stem cell graft. The source of these receptors is a human donor who donated a stem cell graft to a child with aplastic anemia. CDR3s include the opening cysteine and the closing phenylalanine or tryptophan.

j_gene: TRBJ2-5
v_gene: TRBV5-1
CDR3aa: CASSRTTSGSLGETQYF

j_gene: TRBJ1-2
v_gene: TRBV29-1
CDR3aa: CSVGGANGYTF

j_gene: TRBJ2-7
v_gene: TRBV5-1
CDR3aa: CASSLDVNSDEQYF

j_gene: TRBJ2-3
v_gene: TRBV29-1
CDR3aa: CSVVRQGLETDTQYF

j_gene: TRBJ1-5
v_gene: TRBV30
CDR3aa: CAWSVRGKGNQPQHF

j_gene: TRBJ2-1
v_gene: TRBV20-1
CDR3aa: CSANPGTIPYNEQFF

j_gene: TRBJ1-3
v_gene: TRBV19
CDR3aa: CASSIAGQGAPFFPSGNTIYF

j_gene: TRBJ1-4
v_gene: TRBV6-1
CDR3aa: CASSEIGQGDEKLFF

j_gene: TRBJ1-1
v_gene: TRBV11-2
CDR3aa: CASSHSLGTMNTEAFF

j_gene: TRBJ2-4
v_gene: TRBV29-1
CDR3aa: CSVEKGQGAKNIQYF

j_gene: TRBJ2-7
v_gene: TRBV18
CDR3aa: CASSPRWSISSYEQYF

j_gene: TRBJ2-3
v_gene: TRBV7-9
CDR3aa: CASSRGSGTDTQYF